This entry features one T cell receptor (beta chain) sequence. Antigen: not known. While unrecorded immune exposures were likely, the donors were nominally healthy when sampled. This sample is part of a study of cytomegalovirus exposure and HLA in healthy donors. As for the study in general: There were 350 to 400 genotyped donors. Of these, 81% fell in the genetic ancestry cluster associated with self-reported Caucasian donors. Whole-study results and caveats: Analyzed later, association rates of TCRs varied across HLA loci, with DRB1 most and HLA-C fewest. The authors enumerated 150 to 200 TCR beta chains as linked to cytomegalovirus.

Primers for the PCR totalled 60 Vbeta and 13 Jbeta. Profiling relied on immunoSEQ multiplex PCR, and the TCRdb table lists in-frame clones only, not all of them. The data contain 120,000 to 150,000 clones, about four fifths of them singletons. V lost 3 bases to trimming and J lost 5 bases, with 12 bases between them. The CDR3 runs 13 residues. Germline V gene sequence: CDR1 SGHRS, CDR2 YFSETQ. The clonotype was recovered from a man between 35 and 55 years old in good health and CMV-seropositive. The sequenced sample consisted of PBMCs. The chain recombines TRBV5-1 with TRBJ2-7, with a weak D call TRBD2 (5 bases). The CDR3 DNA follows: TGCGCCAGCAGCTGGGCGGGTATGGACGAGCAGTACTTC. It translates to CASSWAGMDEQYF.